The 22 T cell receptor beta chains listed next were all sequenced from one sample in a study of T cells in Graves' hyperthyroidism and ophthalmopathy. There were TCR beta CDR3 regions amplified from RNA transcripts. Primed by the HTBI set, a first-round RT-PCR was run on the TCR CDR3. Using its own MiXCR run on the multiplex PCR reads, TCRdb lists one record per CDR3 protein. The sample lists 350,000 to 400,000 distinct CDR3 sequences, under 20% occurring once. The specimen was blood. The receptors were sampled from a woman younger than 35 with Graves' hyperthyroidism.

This clonotype was detected ten times or more. The chain couples TRBV28 to TRBJ1-1; D is unresolved. CDR3 length: 13 amino acids. In germline, CDR1 is MDHEN, CDR2 SYDVKM. Trimming pared 3 bases from V and 6 bases from J, leaving 11 bases between. CDR3 protein: CASSLQVPPEAFF. The CDR3 DNA reads TGTGCCAGCAGTTTGCAGGTGCCCCCTGAAGCTTTCTTT. Full variable domain (remainder filled in from reference TRBV28 and TRBJ1-1): DVKVTQSSRYLVKRTGEKVFLECVQDMDHENMFWYRQDPGLGLRLIYFSYDVKMKEKGDIPEGYSVSREKKERFSLILESASTNQTSMYLCASSLQVPPEAFFGQGTRLTVV.

The chain has TRBV28 and TRBJ2-7, with TRBD1 matching over 9 bases. From germline, CDR1 is MDHEN and CDR2 SYDVKM. The CDR3 covers 18 residues. The ends lost 3 bases at V and 2 bases at J; junction bases unmatched: 14. The CDR3 spells CASSFSHFGDRVTYEQYF. CDR3 DNA: TGTGCCAGCAGTTTTAGTCATTTCGGGGACAGGGTAACCTACGAGCAGTACTTC.

This clonotype was found many times. The chain combines TRBV15 with TRBJ2-5; TRBD2 matches 7 bases. CDR3 length: 14 residues. Trimming took 2 bases from V and 5 from J; bases not matched to a gene: 5. Germline V gene sequence: CDR1 LNHNV, CDR2 YYDKDF (reference sequence). The CDR3 protein is CATSRPGLDETQYF. Written as DNA, the CDR3 is TGTGCCACCAGCAGACCCGGACTAGACGAGACCCAGTACTTC.

This clonotype was found many times. This chain connects TRBV6-5 to TRBJ2-7; the D is unclear. This CDR3 has 15 amino acids. Trimming left V 0 bases short and J 4 bases short, with 13 bases between. The germline V gene has CDR1 MNHEY and CDR2 SVGAGI. The CDR3: CASSYSSSRQYEQYF. DNA for the CDR3: TGTGCCAGCAGTTACTCGAGTTCACGGCAGTACGAGCAGTACTTC.

V usage is TRBV3-1 and J usage is TRBJ1-1, with D perhaps matching TRBD1 (6 bases). Germline V lookup: CDR1 LGHDT, CDR2 YNNKEL (reference sequence). Trimming took off 5 bases at V and 2 bases at J, with 18 bases between the two ends. The CDR3 runs 16 residues. CDR3 amino acids: CASSTRLTGLNTEAFF. The CDR3 DNA reads as TGTGCCAGCAGCACTCGATTGACAGGATTAAACACTGAAGCTTTCTTT.

Ten or more counts support this clonotype. This rearrangement joins TRBV20-1 to TRBJ2-7; 8 bases fit TRBD1. CDR3 length: 13 amino acids. V gave up 4 bases and J gave up 3 bases; unmatched junction bases: 5. The germline gives CDR1 DFQATT, CDR2 SNEGSKA (reference sequence). The CDR3 nucleotides read TGCAGTGCTATTAGGACAGGGATCTACGAGCAGTACTTC. This translates into CSAIRTGIYEQYF.

This clonotype occurred many times. The chain carries TRBV20-1 and TRBJ2-2, with TRBD1 matching 10 bases. CDR1 and CDR2 (germline): DFQATT, SNEGSKA (reference sequence). The CDR3 length is 16 residues. The V and J ends lost 2 bases and 6 bases, in that order; junction bases with no gene match: 9. CDR3 DNA: TGCAGTGCTAGACATCCGGGACAGGGGCTAGCCGGGGAGCTGTTTTTT. Translation gives CSARHPGQGLAGELFF.

This clonotype appeared many times. This clone may be a read error of a much larger clone one base away. The chain is built from TRBV2 and TRBJ2-4; D remains unclear. Per germline, CDR1 SNHLY and CDR2 FYNNEI. This CDR3 is built from 13 residues. The CDR3 protein is CASSILAKNIKYF. The CDR3 region has the DNA TGTGCCAGCAGTATCTTAGCCAAAAACATTAAGTACTTC.

The chain employs TRBV3-1 and TRBJ1-1; D gene uncertain. The CDR3 extends over 16 amino acids. Germline lookup yields CDR1 LGHDT and CDR2 YNNKEL (reference sequence). The V gene lost 0 bases and the J gene lost 1 base, with 12 bases spanning the gap. The CDR3 nucleotides are TGTGCCAGCAGCCAAGACCCGAACAGACGGAACACTGAAGCTTTCTTT. This codes for CASSQDPNRRNTEAFF.

In its sample, this clonotype was seen many times. The chain employs TRBV9 and TRBJ1-2, with D unresolved. CDR3 size: 11 residues. In germline, CDR1 is SGDLS, CDR2 YYNGEE. V lost 0 bases and J 10 bases, leaving 7 bases between the germline ends. The chain's CDR3 is CASSVARDYTF. The CDR3 coding sequence is TGTGCCAGCAGCGTAGCGAGGGACTACACCTTC.

Many counts were recorded for this clonotype. The chain is built from TRBV5-1 and TRBJ1-2; TRBD1 matches 7 bases. After removal of 0 bases from V and 4 bases from J, the junction contained 6 bases not matched to a gene. The CDR3 length is 15 residues. The germline gives CDR1 SGHRS, CDR2 YFSETQ. The CDR3 spells CASSLGTGRSYGYTF. The CDR3 nucleotides are TGCGCCAGCAGCTTGGGGACAGGCAGGAGCTATGGCTACACCTTC.

This clonotype was seen many times. V and J are TRBV28 and TRBJ2-7, with D tentatively TRBD1 (5 bases). V was pared by 8 bases and J by 0 bases, with 14 bases between. Germline assignment: CDR1 MDHEN and CDR2 SYDVKM. CDR3 length: 14 residues. CDR3 in DNA: TGTGCCAGCCAGTGGGGCAGTATCTCCTACGAGCAGTACTTC. This gives the protein CASQWGSISYEQYF. Full variable domain (outside the CDR3, taken from reference TRBV28 and TRBJ2-7): DVKVTQSSRYLVKRTGEKVFLECVQDMDHENMFWYRQDPGLGLRLIYFSYDVKMKEKGDIPEGYSVSREKKERFSLILESASTNQTSMYLCASQWGSISYEQYFGPGTRLTVT.

This clonotype appeared many times. CDR3 DNA sequence: TGTGCCAGCAAGAAGAACACCGGGGAGCTGTTTTTT. Protein product: CASKKNTGELFF. J is TRBJ2-2 and V is TRBV2; D is ambiguous. The CDR3 totals 12 residues. The germline V and J ends were trimmed by 7 bases and 1 base, with 4 bases remaining between them. Germline V lookup: CDR1 SNHLY, CDR2 FYNNEI.

For this clonotype: A much bigger clone sits one base away, suggesting this may be a read error. J is TRBJ2-5 and V is TRBV7-3; D is perhaps TRBD2 (6 bases). From germline, CDR1 is SGHTA and CDR2 FQGTGA. The CDR3 consists of 13 residues. The CDR3 DNA sequence: TGTGCCAGCAGCCCATTGGGGGGAGAGACCAAGTACTTC. This translates into CASSPLGGETKYF.

V usage is TRBV18 and J usage is TRBJ1-3; maybe TRBD1 (5 bases). The CDR3 is 17 residues long. Trimming cost V 3 bases and J 1 base, with 16 bases left between them. Per the germline V gene, CDR1 is KGHSH and CDR2 is LQKENI. The CDR3 nucleotides read TGTGCCAGCTCACCTTCCATCTCGGCAGGGTCTGGAAACACCATATATTTT. Encoded protein: CASSPSISAGSGNTIYF.

This chain links TRBV2 with TRBJ2-2, with 10 bases identical to TRBD1. Germline CDR1 reads SNHLY; CDR2 reads FYNNEI. J lost 5 bases, V lost 6 bases, and 6 bases had no gene match. The CDR3 contains 15 residues. This CDR3 is CASSRDRGGTGELFF. In DNA form, the CDR3 reads TGTGCCAGCAGCCGGGACAGGGGAGGTACCGGGGAGCTGTTTTTT.

This clonotype was detected ten times or more. This chain links TRBV12-3 or TRBV12-4 with TRBJ1-5; D is uncertain. Trimming took off 4 bases at V and 5 bases at J, with 6 bases between the two ends. This CDR3 is 12 amino acids long. CDR3 nucleotides: TGTGCCAGCAGTTGGGAGCATCAGCCCCAGCATTTT. Its translation: CASSWEHQPQHF.

Ten or more counts support this clonotype. This chain joins TRBV6-5 and TRBJ1-1, with a weak D call TRBD1 (5 bases). CDR1 is MNHEY, CDR2 SVGAGI, per germline. Trimming stripped 0 bases from V and 2 bases from J, with 10 bases between. The CDR3 has 15 residues. In DNA form, the CDR3 reads TGTGCCAGCAGTTACTCCAGCCAGGGCAACACTGAAGCTTTCTTT. It encodes CASSYSSQGNTEAFF.

This clonotype was counted many times. The chain combines TRBV7-9 with TRBJ1-1, with TRBD1 as a possible D gene (6 bases). Germline V gene sequence: CDR1 SEHNR, CDR2 FQNEAQ (reference sequence). The V end lost 1 base, the J end lost 11 bases, and 14 bases lay between the germline ends. CDR3 length equals 13 residues. CDR3: CASSLVETGLAFF. CDR3 coding DNA: TGTGCCAGCAGCTTAGTGGAAACAGGGTTGGCTTTCTTT.

Ten or more counts support this clonotype. The gene calls are TRBV20-1 and TRBJ2-7; TRBD1 is a possible D gene (5 bases). V lost 0 bases and J 1 base, leaving 7 bases between the germline ends. The CDR3 contains 13 residues. Germline values: CDR1 DFQATT, CDR2 SNEGSKA (reference sequence). The CDR3 sequence is CSARDQGSYEQYF. CDR3 DNA sequence: TGCAGTGCTAGAGATCAGGGTTCCTACGAGCAGTACTTC.

J is TRBJ1-1 and V is TRBV6-5; 9 bases align to TRBD1. The V and J ends lost 0 bases and 6 bases, in that order; junction bases with no gene match: 11. The CDR3 spans 17 residues. CDR1 and CDR2 (germline): MNHEY, SVGAGI. The CDR3, as DNA: TGTGCCAGCAGTTACTCGAAATTAGGGACAGGGTATGCTGAAGCTTTCTTT. It specifies CASSYSKLGTGYAEAFF.

The genes are TRBV30 and TRBJ2-6; no firm D call. The germline V gene has CDR1 GTSNPN and CDR2 SVGIG (reference sequence). The CDR3 extends over 16 amino acids. V was shortened by 1 base and J by 0 bases, with 10 bases between the two germline ends. In DNA form, the CDR3 reads TGTGCCTGGAGTGGTGGACGGACCTCTGGGGCCAACGTCCTGACTTTC. This codes for CAWSGGRTSGANVLTF.